This T cell receptor beta chain is drawn from a study of blood T cells in healthy people across ages (dated by TCRdb to between 2014 and 2017). A note on the overall study: Template switching captured roughly one uniquely barcoded TCR beta cDNA molecule per two T cells in model experiments. For two donors (one aged 18 to 30 and one aged 80 or older), the study analyzed two additional independent replicas of 1 million unique cDNA reads from the same blood draw. The donors were divided into four age groups: young (average around 16 years), middle-aged (approximately 41), aged (approximately 62) and long-lived (about 79). Using deep sequencing normalized with unique cDNA molecular identifiers, the study measured how TCR beta repertoire diversity changes with age.

Beyond this particular receptor, the publication reports: Because donor CMV infection status was unknown, age-related changes in expanded clonotypes were potentially confounded. Compared with the aged group, more naive CD4+ T cells, fewer expanded clones and increased TCR diversity were shown by the long-lived group, suggesting age selection. Estimates of total diversity based on one million sequenced T cells were considered lower bounds and underestimates. There was a strong correlation between observed TCR beta diversity and the percentage of naive T cells measured by flow cytometry. As age increased, observed TCR beta diversity per million T cells dropped in a roughly linear way, and a significant reduction was already evident by age around 41. Conclusive comparison of naive and antigen-experienced compartments was prevented by the profiling of bulk unsorted PBMCs.

The donors were roughly 40 Caucasian individuals from Russia, aged 6 to 90 years, who were systemically healthy. Approximately 11 milliliters of peripheral blood were drawn from each donor into EDTA-treated Vacutainer tubes. Ficoll-Paque density-gradient centrifugation was used to isolate PBMCs, with at least 6.5 million per sample. Trizol reagent was used to extract total RNA from PBMCs, with at least 5.5 micrograms per sample. For every donor, flow cytometry on a PBMC aliquot measured the percentage of naive CD45RAhigh/CD27high T cells. Libraries came from 5' RACE. Sequencer: Illumina HiSeq 2500. A second PCR of roughly 6 to 11 cycles was run with a J-beta primer mix and a sample-barcoded 5' primer. A unique molecular identifier was introduced onto each TCR beta cDNA molecule by a template-switch 5' adaptor carrying 12 random nucleotides. Each sample yielded at least 2.5 million CDR3-containing paired-end reads. All of the RNA was converted into first-strand cDNA using the Mint cDNA synthesis kit, with a TRBC-specific oligonucleotide serving as the primer. Following uracil-DNA glycosylase treatment, all cDNA underwent a first 18-cycle PCR with the universal primers M1SS and BC2_uni_R. The authors' pipeline ran thus. For normalization, 1 million high-quality reads were randomly selected from each sample, with every read carrying a distinct molecular identifier. Reads with shared molecular identifiers were discarded instead of being binned into consensus sequences. MiTCR, with a Q25 quality threshold and the strictest error-elimination algorithm, was used for CDR3 identification, clonotype clustering and error correction. A nonparametric unseen species model with Euler transformation was used to estimate lower-bound total TCR beta diversity. TCRdb trimmed the raw reads at Q25, called clones with MiXCR and kept productive beta chains. Every distinct CDR3 protein forms one entry, paired with its most common genes and DNA. These V and J calls are TCRdb output, not the study's own analysis. The sample table holds about 510,000 distinct CDR3 sequences, of which about 27% were seen once. The ten largest clones represent roughly 3.5% of the sample.

This clonotype appeared a few times. The antigen this receptor binds is unknown. Base quality data are lacking; no much larger clone is found one base away. Ends trimmed: V by 0 bases, J by 5 bases; bases unmatched to a gene: 7. Taken from cysteine to phenylalanine, the CDR3 has 16 residues. The read is trimmed to its CDR3 DNA, 48 bases read in frame from base 1. CDR1 and CDR2 (LGHNA, YSLEER) derive from the germline V gene. In addition, the sample was reused for a study of T cells of mothers and their children. The second source states: Donors were nine systemically healthy Caucasian individuals: three mothers and their six children. cDNA synthesis used all of the extracted RNA, with 1.5 ug of RNA in each 15 ul reaction. In the second PCR, sample barcodes and 2-4 random nucleotides were introduced via the M1S primer. Each mother yielded over 9 million TCR beta CDR3 reads and each child roughly 3.1 million reads. TCR recombination output is similarly shaped by thymic selection in related and unrelated pairs, with a minor effect exerted by inherited differences. Normalized repertoire overlap was always found to be slightly, but never significantly, higher in related mother-child pairs than in unrelated mother-child pairs. Persistent microchimeric T cell clones were not detected, at a sensitivity of approximately 93 clones per million clonotypes. In the study, deep NGS was used to compare the TCR beta repertoires of mothers and children, and features distinguishing related mother-child pairs from unrelated individuals were sought. Mothers averaged roughly 40 +/- 4 years of age and children averaged about 12 +/- 4 years. Libraries were sequenced on Illumina HiSeq 2000 with 100+100 nt paired-end reads after adapter ligation with NEBNext reagents. To prevent cross-contamination, the mother and child libraries were prepared one month apart and sequenced in separate runs. Each donor had between about 450,000 and 2,100,000 distinct TCR beta clonotypes identified. Naive TCR beta clonotypes were estimated from low-frequency clonotypes matched to each donor's FACS-determined naive share, without sorting.

The sample consisted of blood. This receptor was identified in a boy aged 2 to 10 in good health. The sequence joins TRBV4-3 to TRBJ2-1; 7 central bases correspond to TRBD2. The nucleotide sequence is TGCGCCAGCAGCCAAGATACGGGACTAAGAGACAATGAGCAGTTCTTC. The resulting protein is CASSQDTGLRDNEQFF.